This T cell receptor beta chain comes out of a study of blood T cell repertoires in COVID-19. Overall study context: The origin of the acute and convalescent COVID-19 samples was the United States, Italy and Spain. Nucleic acid was either cDNA or gDNA, and it came from T cells, B-cell-depleted T cells, or PBMCs.

Per the original methods: Amplification of reference gene primers was used by the study to estimate nucleated cell counts. Sequencing was performed with immunoSEQ multiplex PCR; in TCRdb, only in-frame clones are kept and a portion is missing. That table gives V, J and clone size, and the DNA gave D and trimming. Among about 270,000 clones listed, approximately 83% were seen once. Losses at the gene ends were 3 bases for V and 2 bases for J; bases not matched to a gene: 3. CDR3 length: 14 residues. Germline CDR1 and CDR2: SGDLS and YYNGEE. The rearrangement uses TRBV9 and TRBJ2-7, with 9 bases fitting TRBD1. This receptor was taken from a woman between 50 and 59 years old who had recovered from COVID-19. Sequenced material: peripheral blood. In nucleotides, the CDR3 is TGTGCCAGCAGCGATGGGACAGGGACCTACGAGCAGTACTTC. Translated, it gives CASSDGTGTYEQYF. Variable domain in full (rest from reference TRBV9 and TRBJ2-7): DSGVTQTPKHLITATGQRVTLRCSPRSGDLSVYWYQQSLDQGLQFLIQYYNGEERAKGNILERFSAQQFPDLHSELNLSSLELGDSALYFCASSDGTGTYEQYFGPGTRLTVT.